The clone carrying this T cell receptor (beta chain) was detected only once. Its target is not known. Assay: immunoSEQ multiplex PCR; the TCRdb copy retains only in-frame clones and omits some. In the table there are roughly 60,000 clones, just under 85% of which are singletons. The data originate from a study of OX40 agonist ivuxolimab in advanced cancers. Study at large: The dose-escalation cohort had hepatocellular carcinoma, melanoma, renal cell or head and neck cancer. Findings of the study overall: Some patients without response likewise showed low normalized clonal expansion.

The length of the CDR3 is 14 residues. Germline assignment: CDR1 MNHEY and CDR2 SVGAGI. This receptor was taken from an adult with an advanced solid tumor such as melanoma, head and neck, liver or kidney cancer. Source: CD4+ or CD8+ T cells sorted from blood, taken in a trial of the OX40 agonist ivuxolimab. The V gene is TRBV6-5, the J gene TRBJ2-5; D not certain. Matching the DNA end better, TRBJ2-7 makes the J call doubtful. The CDR3 is CASSYAQNSYEQYF. Written as DNA, the CDR3 is TGTGCCAGCAGTTACGCCCAAAACTCCTACGAGCAGTACTTC.